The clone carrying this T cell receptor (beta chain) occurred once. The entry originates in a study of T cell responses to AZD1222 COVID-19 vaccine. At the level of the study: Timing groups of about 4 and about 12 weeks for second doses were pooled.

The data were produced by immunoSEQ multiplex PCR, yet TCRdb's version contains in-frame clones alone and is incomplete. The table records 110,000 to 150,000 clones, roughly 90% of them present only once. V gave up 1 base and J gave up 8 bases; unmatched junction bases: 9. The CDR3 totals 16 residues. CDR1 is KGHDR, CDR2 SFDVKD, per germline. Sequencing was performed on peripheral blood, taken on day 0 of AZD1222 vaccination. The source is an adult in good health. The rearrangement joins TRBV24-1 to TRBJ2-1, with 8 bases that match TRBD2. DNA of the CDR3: TGTGCCACCAGTGATTTTCGGGCGGGAGGCGTCGATGAGCAGTTCTTC. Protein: CATSDFRAGGVDEQFF.